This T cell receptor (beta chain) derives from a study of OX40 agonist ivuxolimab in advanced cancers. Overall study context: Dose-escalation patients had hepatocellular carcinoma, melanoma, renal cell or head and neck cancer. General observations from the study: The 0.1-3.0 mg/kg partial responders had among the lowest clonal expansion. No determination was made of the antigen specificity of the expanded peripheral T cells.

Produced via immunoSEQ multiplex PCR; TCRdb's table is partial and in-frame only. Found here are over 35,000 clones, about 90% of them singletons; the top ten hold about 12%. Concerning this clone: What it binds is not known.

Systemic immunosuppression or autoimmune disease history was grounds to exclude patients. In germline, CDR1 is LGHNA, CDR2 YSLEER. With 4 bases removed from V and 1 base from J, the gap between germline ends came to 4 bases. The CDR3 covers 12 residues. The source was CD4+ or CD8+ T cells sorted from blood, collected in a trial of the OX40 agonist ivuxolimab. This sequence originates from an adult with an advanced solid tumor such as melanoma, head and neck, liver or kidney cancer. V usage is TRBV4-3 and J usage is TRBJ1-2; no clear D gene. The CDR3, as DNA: TGCGCCAGCAGCCCAGATAACTATGGCTACACCTTC. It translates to CASSPDNYGYTF.